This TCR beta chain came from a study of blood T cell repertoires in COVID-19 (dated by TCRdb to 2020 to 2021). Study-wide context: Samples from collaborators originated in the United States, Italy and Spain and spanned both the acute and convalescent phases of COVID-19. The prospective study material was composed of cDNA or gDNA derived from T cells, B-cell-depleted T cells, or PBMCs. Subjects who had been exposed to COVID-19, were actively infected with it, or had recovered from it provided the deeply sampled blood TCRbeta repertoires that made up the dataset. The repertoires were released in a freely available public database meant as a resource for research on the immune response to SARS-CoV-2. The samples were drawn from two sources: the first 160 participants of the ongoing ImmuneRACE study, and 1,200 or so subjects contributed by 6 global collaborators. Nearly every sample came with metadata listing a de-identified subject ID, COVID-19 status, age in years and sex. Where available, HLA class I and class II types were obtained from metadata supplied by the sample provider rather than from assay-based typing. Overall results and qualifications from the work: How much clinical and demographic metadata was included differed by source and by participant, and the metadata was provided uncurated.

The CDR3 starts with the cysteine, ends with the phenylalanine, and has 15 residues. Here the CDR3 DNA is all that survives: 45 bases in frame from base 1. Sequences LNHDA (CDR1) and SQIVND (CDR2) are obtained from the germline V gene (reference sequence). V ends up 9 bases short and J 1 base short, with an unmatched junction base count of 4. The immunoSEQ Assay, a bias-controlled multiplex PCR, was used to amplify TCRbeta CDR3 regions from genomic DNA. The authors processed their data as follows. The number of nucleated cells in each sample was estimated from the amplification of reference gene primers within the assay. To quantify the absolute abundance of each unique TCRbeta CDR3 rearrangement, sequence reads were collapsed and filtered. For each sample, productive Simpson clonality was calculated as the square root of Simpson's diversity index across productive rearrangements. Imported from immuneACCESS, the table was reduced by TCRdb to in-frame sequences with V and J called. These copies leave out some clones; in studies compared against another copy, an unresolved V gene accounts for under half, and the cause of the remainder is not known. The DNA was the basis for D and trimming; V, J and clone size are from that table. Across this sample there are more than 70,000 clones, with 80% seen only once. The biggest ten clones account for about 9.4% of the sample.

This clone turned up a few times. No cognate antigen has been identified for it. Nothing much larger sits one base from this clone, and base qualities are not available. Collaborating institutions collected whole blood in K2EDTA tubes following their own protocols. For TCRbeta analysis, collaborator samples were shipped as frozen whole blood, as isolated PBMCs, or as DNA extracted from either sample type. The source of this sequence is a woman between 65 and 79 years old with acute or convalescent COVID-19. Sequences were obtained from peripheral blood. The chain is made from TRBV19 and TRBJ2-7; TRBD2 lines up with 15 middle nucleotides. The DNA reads TGTGCCAGCAGGACTAGCGGGAGGGGTTCCTACGAGCAGTACTTC. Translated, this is CASRTSGRGSYEQYF.